These 8 T cell receptor beta chains came from one sample sequenced in a study of blood T cell repertoires in COVID-19. Sequenced by immunoSEQ multiplex PCR; TCRdb stores in-frame clones only, minus some. Of 250,000 to 300,000 clones detected, around 84% appear once; the ten largest clones hold 15% to 17%. The sequenced sample consisted of PBMCs or T cells enriched from blood (not recorded which). These TCRs come from a man between 18 and 35 years old who had recovered from COVID-19.

This chain links TRBV27 with TRBJ2-2, with 14 bases identical to TRBD2. CDR1 and CDR2 from the germline V gene are MNHEY and SMNVEV (reference sequence). This CDR3 has 18 amino acids. The V gene end was trimmed by 5 bases and the J gene end by 4 bases; junction bases not matched to a gene: 9. In nucleotides, the CDR3 is TGTGCCAGCAGTCCGGGACTAGCGGGAGCCGGTAGCACCGGGGAGCTGTTTTTT. Its translation: CASSPGLAGAGSTGELFF.

This chain links TRBV19 with TRBJ1-2, with 8 bases fitting TRBD1. Germline V lookup: CDR1 LNHDA, CDR2 SQIVND (reference sequence). V lost 2 bases and J lost 4; bases outside the gene matches: 9. The CDR3 sequence is 16 residues long. CDR3 nucleotide sequence: TGTGCCAGTAGTATACAGACAGGGGTACTGGGCTATGGCTACACCTTC. Its translation: CASSIQTGVLGYGYTF.

This clone was found once. This chain links TRBV10-3 with TRBJ2-7; 8 nucleotides align to TRBD2. In germline, CDR1 is ENHRY, CDR2 SYGVKD. The J segment lost 0 bases and the V segment lost 6 bases, leaving 16 bases of the junction unmatched. This CDR3 has 18 amino acids. The CDR3 here is CAISPGTGTRESSYEQYF. CDR3 in DNA: TGTGCCATCAGCCCCGGAACCGGGACTAGAGAAAGCTCCTACGAGCAGTACTTC.

The V call is TRBV11-2, the J call TRBJ2-1; perhaps TRBD1 as D (7 bases). V was cut by 5 bases and J by 7 bases, with 18 bases left in between. The CDR3 loop spans 15 amino acids. Looked up from germline, CDR1 is SGHAT and CDR2 is FQNNGV. The CDR3 DNA is TGTGCCAGCAGCCCCCGCATAGCAGGGGGGAATGAGCAGTTCTTC. Residues: CASSPRIAGGNEQFF.

This chain joins TRBV6-4 and TRBJ2-1; 11 nucleotides agree with TRBD1. This CDR3 is built from 16 residues. V was pared by 0 bases and J by 8 bases, with 6 bases of the junction left unmatched. The germline V gene has CDR1 MRHNA and CDR2 SNTAGT. The CDR3 sequence: CASSDSRGTGGDEQFF. As DNA, the CDR3 is TGTGCCAGCAGTGACTCGAGAGGGACAGGGGGTGATGAGCAGTTCTTC.

The CDR3 loop reads CASTLGMTGGPCSYGYTF. In nucleotides, the CDR3 is TGTGCCAGCACCTTGGGTATGACAGGAGGCCCGTGCAGCTATGGCTACACCTTC. V is TRBV11-3 and J is TRBJ1-2, with a weak D call TRBD1 (6 bases). V was cut by 7 bases and J by 4 bases, with 28 bases left in between. Germline V lookup: CDR1 SGHNT, CDR2 YENEEA. The CDR3 has 18 residues.

V gene TRBV13 combines with J gene TRBJ1-6; 8 positions match TRBD1. CDR3 length equals 16 residues. The ends lost 5 bases at V and 3 bases at J; junction bases unmatched: 6. The germline V gene has CDR1 PRHDT and CDR2 FYEKMQ (reference sequence). The CDR3 region has the DNA TGTGCCAGCAGCACCGGACAGGGTCTCTATAATTCACCCCTCCACTTT. Its protein is CASSTGQGLYNSPLHF.

CDR3 nucleotide sequence: TGTGCCAGCAGCTTGGACAGGGAGACTGAAGCTTTCTTT. Translating it yields CASSLDRETEAFF. This sequence joins TRBV6-6 and TRBJ1-1; 8 nucleotides line up with TRBD1. The length of the CDR3 is 13 residues. Trimming took 6 bases from V and 5 from J; bases not matched to a gene: 5. The germline V gene has CDR1 MNHNY and CDR2 SVGAGI (reference sequence).